The 10 T cell receptor beta chains presented below share a single source sample, sequenced in a study of STAT5B mutations in CD4+ large granular lymphocyte leukemia. The protocol was immunoSEQ multiplex PCR, while the TCRdb copy is restricted to in-frame clones and leaves out a portion. The table lists 30,000 to 35,000 clones, roughly 87% of them singletons, with roughly 3.3% in the top ten. What was sequenced was CD4+ T cells from blood buffy coats. The source is a human donor in good health.

This chain uses TRBV5-8 with TRBJ2-2; possible D gene TRBD1, 5 bases. Germline assignment: CDR1 SGHTS and CDR2 YDEGEE. This CDR3 contains 15 residues. Between the trimmed V and J ends, which lost 1 base and 0 bases, there was a span of 7 bases. In DNA form, the CDR3 reads TGTGCCAGCAGCTTGAGGACAACGAACACCGGGGAGCTGTTTTTT. This gives the protein CASSLRTTNTGELFF.

This clone has a handful of counts. This chain uses TRBV7-8 with TRBJ1-2, with D possibly being TRBD1 (5 bases). This CDR3 contains 15 residues. V was trimmed by 4 bases and J by 4 bases, leaving 16 bases between them. Germline V gene sequence: CDR1 SGHVS, CDR2 FQNEAQ. The CDR3, as DNA: TGTGCCAGCAGCTCAACGGGGGGTTTAAGCTATGGCTACACCTTC. This encodes CASSSTGGLSYGYTF.

V is TRBV7-2 and J is TRBJ2-1, with D possibly being TRBD2 (6 bases). Germline values: CDR1 SGHTA, CDR2 FQGNSA. This CDR3 spans 15 amino acids. Trimming stripped 6 bases from V and 1 base from J, with 13 bases between. In DNA form, the CDR3 reads TGTGCCAGCAGGTCCGCGGGACGGTCCTACAATGAGCAGTTCTTC. Translation gives CASRSAGRSYNEQFF.

The chain links TRBV6-5 to TRBJ2-1; D is unclear. This CDR3 region has 14 residues. Germline CDR1 is MNHEY and CDR2 is SVGAGI. Trimming removed 6 bases at V and 7 bases at J, with 16 bases between. This CDR3 reads CASRSGLSRNEQFF. The CDR3 DNA reads TGTGCCAGCAGGTCAGGTCTTTCAAGGAATGAGCAGTTCTTC.

This clone came up once. The J gene is TRBJ1-4, the V gene TRBV28; 7 nucleotides align to TRBD1. Germline assignment: CDR1 MDHEN and CDR2 SYDVKM. Unmatched junction bases numbered 4, after V lost 5 bases and J lost 4 bases. This CDR3 region has 14 residues. The CDR3 bases are TGTGCCAGCAGTACTCGACAGGGTAATGAAAAACTGTTTTTT. It yields the protein CASSTRQGNEKLFF.

The chain combines TRBV29-1 with TRBJ2-7; the D gene is possibly TRBD2 (6 bases). The CDR3 is made up of 14 amino acids. The V and J ends lost 4 bases and 2 bases respectively, with 15 bases between them. CDR1 is SQVTM, CDR2 ANQGSEA, per germline. The CDR3 DNA reads as TGCAGCGTTGGGATGTCACTAGCAACCTACGAGCAGTACTTC. This gives the protein CSVGMSLATYEQYF.

The rearrangement joins TRBV19 to TRBJ2-4; D is uncertain. Germline CDR1 reads LNHDA; CDR2 reads SQIVND (reference sequence). V shed 1 base and J shed 3 bases, with 7 bases lying between them. The CDR3 is 14 amino acids. CDR3 bases: TGTGCCAGTAGTATAGCTTTCGGCAAAAACATTCAGTACTTC. It encodes CASSIAFGKNIQYF.

This rearrangement joins TRBV13 to TRBJ2-5, with 7 nucleotides matching TRBD2. V was clipped by 1 base and J by 9 bases; unmatched bases: 8. The CDR3 is made up of 14 amino acids. Germline V gene data show CDR1 as PRHDT and CDR2 as FYEKMQ (reference sequence). CDR3 nucleotides: TGTGCCAGCAGCTTAGCCCCTAGCGGAGCGGCCCAGTACTTC. It specifies CASSLAPSGAAQYF. Full variable domain (outside the CDR3, taken from reference TRBV13 and TRBJ2-5): AAGVIQSPRHLIKEKRETATLKCYPIPRHDTVYWYQQGPGQDPQFLISFYEKMQSDKGSIPDRFSAQQFSDYHSELNMSSLELGDSALYFCASSLAPSGAAQYFGPGTRLLVL.

In this sample, this clone turned up a few times. V usage is TRBV11-2 and J usage is TRBJ2-7; D assignment may be TRBD1 or TRBD2 (5 bases each). Deletions cut 6 bases from V and 5 bases from J, with 14 bases between. Germline assignment: CDR1 SGHAT and CDR2 FQNNGV. CDR3 length: 13 residues. The CDR3 loop is CASSNHEGNEQYF. In DNA, the CDR3 is TGTGCCAGCAGTAACCACGAGGGGAACGAGCAGTACTTC.

The V and J genes are TRBV11-2 and TRBJ2-3, with 13 bases lining up with TRBD2. CDR1 SGHAT and CDR2 FQNNGV come from the germline V gene. J was trimmed by 2 bases and V by 5 bases; bases with no gene match: 4. The CDR3 covers 16 residues. DNA of the CDR3: TGTGCCAGCAGCGATGGACTAGCGGGAGCCACAGATACGCAGTATTTT. This translates into CASSDGLAGATDTQYF.